The 18 T cell receptor beta chains given below trace back to one sample, sequenced in a study of T-cell memory formation after mild COVID-19. TCRdb processed the 5' RACE reads anew with MiXCR; each CDR3 protein has one entry. The table shows about 160,000 distinct CDR3 sequences, with 25% to 40% occurring only once. The sample consisted of PBMCs or a T cell subset sorted from them (not recorded which). The receptors stem from an adult woman who had mild COVID-19 (a few samples of this study predate the infection). Cell type and time point are not known.

The chain has TRBV4-3 and TRBJ2-3; 9 bases align to TRBD2. J lost 6 bases, V lost 1 base, and 5 bases had no gene match. The CDR3 loop spans 15 amino acids. Germline loops: CDR1 LGHNA, CDR2 YSLEER. The CDR3 reads CASSQGGLALDTQYF. CDR3 DNA: TGCGCCAGCAGCCAAGGTGGACTAGCGCTGGATACGCAGTATTTT.

With respect to this clonotype: Germline and junction disagree at one end, which may indicate a read error. The chain links TRBV7-7 to TRBJ2-5; D is perhaps TRBD1 (5 bases). Per the germline V gene, CDR1 is SSHAT and CDR2 is FNYEAQ (reference sequence). CDR3 length equals 15 residues. DNA of the CDR3: TGTGCTAGCAGCCCACCTGCTAGGGGCGTCGAGACCCAGTACTTC. Protein sequence: CASSPPARGVETQYF.

The chain couples TRBV7-8 to TRBJ2-3, with D hard to call. Germline V gene lookup returns CDR1 SGHVS and CDR2 FQNEAQ. The CDR3 runs to 15 residues. V lost 0 bases and J lost 2, with 9 bases in between. This CDR3 is CASSLARVLTDTQYF. The CDR3 region has the DNA TGTGCCAGCAGCTTAGCCCGAGTCCTCACAGATACGCAGTATTTT. Variable domain in full (rest from reference TRBV7-8 and TRBJ2-3): GAGVSQSPRYKVAKRGQDVALRCDPISGHVSLFWYQQALGQGPEFLTYFQNEAQLDKSGLPSDRFFAERPEGSVSTLKIQRTQQEDSAVYLCASSLARVLTDTQYFGPGTRLTVL.

The J gene is TRBJ2-3, the V gene TRBV9; possibly TRBD2 for D (6 bases). The V gene lost 5 bases and the J gene lost 0 bases, with 13 bases spanning the gap. CDR1 and CDR2 from the germline V gene are SGDLS and YYNGEE. The CDR3 consists of 15 residues. The CDR3 nucleotides are TGTGCCAGCAGTTCTAGCGCATCAAGCACAGATACGCAGTATTTT. This gives the protein CASSSSASSTDTQYF.

The V gene is TRBV29-1, the J gene TRBJ2-1; 7 bases agree with TRBD1. Germline CDR1 is SQVTM and CDR2 is ANQGSEA. The CDR3 totals 13 residues. With V trimmed by 7 bases and J by 8 bases, 11 bases remained unmatched. The DNA of the CDR3 is TGCAGCGCTGATATTACAGGGGTTGATGAGCAGTTCTTC. Amino acid sequence: CSADITGVDEQFF.

V and J are TRBV6-2 or TRBV6-3 and TRBJ2-1; possibly TRBD2 for D (5 bases). CDR1 and CDR2 from the germline V gene are MNHEY and SVGEGT. The ends were cut back, 2 bases at V and 8 bases at J, with 13 bases in the middle. This CDR3 has 14 residues. The chain's CDR3 is CASSYGGSADEQFF. CDR3 in DNA: TGTGCCAGCAGTTACGGAGGTAGCGCGGATGAGCAGTTCTTC.

CDR3 coding DNA: TGTGCCAGCAGTCCAACCAGGACAGGGCATGGCTACACCTTC. Protein product: CASSPTRTGHGYTF. V is TRBV6-1 and J is TRBJ1-2; 8 bases are a match to TRBD1. The V gene's germline CDR1 is MNHNS and CDR2 SASEGT. After removal of 5 bases from V and 6 bases from J, the junction contained 8 bases not matched to a gene. The CDR3 is 14 amino acids.

This chain joins TRBV20-1 and TRBJ2-2; 7 nucleotides agree with TRBD1. V shed 6 bases and J 2 bases; nucleotides not matched to a gene: 6. Per germline, CDR1 DFQATT and CDR2 SNEGSKA (reference sequence). CDR3 length: 14 amino acids. The CDR3 here is CSAYDRVNTGELFF. CDR3 DNA: TGCAGTGCCTATGACAGGGTTAACACCGGGGAGCTGTTTTTT.

The chain links TRBV6-1 to TRBJ2-3; tentative D call: TRBD2 (6 bases). The ends were cut back, 1 base at V and 2 bases at J, with 13 bases in the middle. Germline CDR1 MNHNS, CDR2 SASEGT. The CDR3 contains 16 residues. The CDR3 loop is CASSEGAGINTDTQYF. CDR3 sequence (DNA): TGTGCCAGCAGTGAAGGGGCGGGAATAAACACAGATACGCAGTATTTT.

The chain carries TRBV20-1 and TRBJ1-2; the match to TRBD1 covers 7 bases. Germline V gene lookup returns CDR1 DFQATT and CDR2 SNEGSKA (reference sequence). The CDR3 is 16 amino acids. The V and J ends lost 0 bases and 4 bases, in that order; junction bases with no gene match: 11. In DNA form, the CDR3 reads TGCAGTGCTAGAGATGGAGGACAGGTTGATGGCTATGGCTACACCTTC. Residues: CSARDGGQVDGYGYTF.

The genes are TRBV7-7 and TRBJ2-2; D is uncertain. The CDR3 covers 18 residues. The V gene's germline CDR1 is SSHAT and CDR2 FNYEAQ (reference sequence). V gave up 7 bases and J gave up 1 base, with 22 bases separating them. CDR3 region: CASTQIEYIMGNTGELFF. The CDR3 DNA reads TGTGCCAGCACCCAAATCGAGTACATAATGGGGAACACCGGGGAGCTGTTTTTT.

The rearrangement joins TRBV27 to TRBJ2-2, with 7 bases fitting TRBD2. Germline-derived CDR1 and CDR2 are MNHEY and SMNVEV (reference sequence). The CDR3 contains 14 residues. J lost 8 bases, V lost 8 bases, and 11 bases had no gene match. This CDR3 is CASSPLAGVGELFF. The CDR3, as DNA: TGTGCCAGCTCACCCTTGGCGGGGGTAGGGGAGCTGTTTTTT.

The V call is TRBV5-1, the J call TRBJ1-3, with a tentative D call TRBD1 (5 bases). The V gene's germline CDR1 is SGHRS and CDR2 YFSETQ. Trimming left V 4 bases short and J 0 bases short, with 17 bases between. The CDR3 spans 17 residues. CDR3 DNA sequence: TGCGCCAGCAGCCGAGATCCCGACAGTTTCTCTGGAAACACCATATATTTT. Translating gives CASSRDPDSFSGNTIYF.

Only a few counts were recorded for this clonotype. V usage is TRBV2 and J usage is TRBJ2-3, with TRBD1 identical over 8 bases. Germline CDR1 SNHLY, CDR2 FYNNEI. The CDR3 extends over 13 amino acids. V trimming: 8 bases; J trimming: 2 bases; junction bases outside the gene matches: 3. The CDR3 is CASWGQATDTQYF. The CDR3 coding sequence is TGTGCCAGCTGGGGACAGGCCACAGATACGCAGTATTTT. The entire variable domain, with the rest obtained from reference TRBV2 and TRBJ2-3, is as follows: EPEVTQTPSHQVTQMGQEVILRCVPISNHLYFYWYRQILGQKVEFLVSFYNNEISEKSEIFDDQFSVERPDGSNFTLKIRSTKLEDSAMYFCASWGQATDTQYFGPGTRLTVL.

This clonotype was counted only a few times. V gene TRBV30 combines with J gene TRBJ2-7; D may match TRBD1 or TRBD2 (5 bases each). The CDR3 covers 14 residues. Trimming cost V 1 base and J 5 bases, with 15 bases left between them. Germline CDR1 is GTSNPN and CDR2 is SVGIG (reference sequence). The CDR3 nucleotides are TGTGCCTGGAGTGGATTCGATGGGGGTAACGAGCAGTACTTC. This gives the protein CAWSGFDGGNEQYF. Based on the CDR3 plus reference TRBV30 and TRBJ2-7, the full variable domain is SQTIHQWPATLVQPVGSPLSLECTVEGTSNPNLYWYRQAAGRGLQLLFYSVGIGQISSEVPQNLSASRPQDRQFILSSKKLLLSDSGFYLCAWSGFDGGNEQYFGPGTRLTVT.

This clonotype has just a few counts. V is TRBV29-1 and J is TRBJ1-1, with D hard to call. V was shortened by 4 bases and J by 0 bases, with 6 bases between the two germline ends. The CDR3 extends over 12 amino acids. Per the germline V gene, CDR1 is SQVTM and CDR2 is ANQGSEA. The CDR3 nucleotides read TGCAGCGTTGGGACGGTGAACACTGAAGCTTTCTTT. It is translated as CSVGTVNTEAFF.

The sample holds a few counts of this clonotype. J is TRBJ1-1 and V is TRBV7-8; D is unresolved. The CDR3 contains 16 residues. V was trimmed by 4 bases and J by 0 bases, leaving 15 bases between them. Germline V gene sequence: CDR1 SGHVS, CDR2 FQNEAQ. CDR3 coding DNA: TGTGCCAGCAGCTCCCACCCCACCAAGCTGAACACTGAAGCTTTCTTT. Translating it yields CASSSHPTKLNTEAFF.

The V gene is TRBV7-8, the J gene TRBJ2-7, with TRBD1 identical over 10 bases. Trimming cost V 4 bases and J 0 bases; bases outside gene matches: 6. The CDR3 consists of 16 residues. Germline V gene lookup returns CDR1 SGHVS and CDR2 FQNEAQ. The CDR3 spells CASSSGRQGASYEQYF. CDR3 sequence (DNA): TGTGCCAGCAGCTCAGGGAGACAGGGGGCCTCCTACGAGCAGTACTTC.